The 21 T cell receptor beta chains below were found in one sample sequenced in a study of T cell changes during pregnancy in multiple sclerosis. The repertoire was sequenced with immunoSEQ multiplex PCR; TCRdb's copy has only in-frame clones and lacks some. The table shows just under 100,000 clones, with approximately 93% occurring only once. The sequences come from peripheral blood, collected after pregnancy. These receptors were obtained from a female donor with multiple sclerosis, enrolled in a pregnancy study.

J is TRBJ2-5 and V is TRBV7-3; TRBD2 is a possible D gene (6 bases). V was trimmed by 5 bases and J by 1 base, leaving 14 bases between them. The CDR3 has 15 amino acids. Germline V CDR1 and CDR2: SGHTA, FQGTGA. CDR3 nucleotides: TGTGCCAGCAGCAATCTTGGGGGAGGCCAAGAGACCCAGTACTTC. Translation: CASSNLGGGQETQYF.

This sequence joins TRBV5-1 and TRBJ2-1; a weak D match, TRBD1 (5 bases). The V gene's germline CDR1 is SGHRS and CDR2 YFSETQ. With 1 base removed from V and 5 bases from J, the gap between germline ends came to 13 bases. CDR3 length: 15 residues. This CDR3 is CASSLFGVQDNEQFF. The CDR3 bases are TGCGCCAGCAGCTTGTTTGGCGTACAGGACAATGAGCAGTTCTTC.

The V and J genes are TRBV9 and TRBJ2-3; 10 bases align to TRBD2. The CDR3 runs to 20 residues. Germline assignment: CDR1 SGDLS and CDR2 YYNGEE. The V segment lost 0 bases and the J segment 0 bases; nucleotides outside the gene matches: 13. DNA of the CDR3: TGTGCCAGCAGCGTAGGTGGGGCTAGCGGGGGATACGAGAGCACAGATACGCAGTATTTT. Amino acids: CASSVGGASGGYESTDTQYF.

In this sample, this clone turned up a few times. The genes are TRBV30 and TRBJ1-2; D might be TRBD1 (5 bases). Germline values: CDR1 GTSNPN, CDR2 SVGIG (reference sequence). This CDR3 comprises 13 residues. The V end was cut by 1 base, the J end by 5 bases, with 11 bases between. The CDR3 DNA is TGTGCCTGGAGTGACCAGACAGCGTATGGCTACACCTTC. Translated: CAWSDQTAYGYTF. Looking up the rest from reference TRBV30 and TRBJ1-2 gives the full variable domain: SQTIHQWPATLVQPVGSPLSLECTVEGTSNPNLYWYRQAAGRGLQLLFYSVGIGQISSEVPQNLSASRPQDRQFILSSKKLLLSDSGFYLCAWSDQTAYGYTFGSGTRLTVV.

This clone came up many times. The chain joins TRBV4-3 to TRBJ2-7, with unresolved D. This CDR3 has 14 amino acids. The germline V gene has CDR1 LGHNA and CDR2 YSLEER. The V end lost 0 bases, the J end lost 3 bases, and 9 bases lay between the germline ends. CDR3 amino acids: CASSQDRSNYEQYF. The CDR3 bases are TGCGCCAGCAGCCAAGACAGATCGAACTACGAGCAGTACTTC.

This chain uses TRBV25-1 with TRBJ1-2, with D possibly TRBD1 on 5 matching bases. V lost 2 bases to trimming and J lost 2 bases, with 9 bases between them. The CDR3 is made up of 14 amino acids. Germline loops: CDR1 MGHDK, CDR2 SYGVNS. CDR3 nucleotides: TGTGCCAGCAGTGAAACGGCAGGGAACTATGGCTACACCTTC. Protein sequence: CASSETAGNYGYTF.

The CDR3 spells CASSQSSGSSYNEQFF. The CDR3 bases are TGTGCCAGCAGTCAGAGCTCGGGGAGCTCCTACAATGAGCAGTTCTTC. The chain is built from TRBV5-8 and TRBJ2-1; D may be TRBD2 (5 bases). The CDR3 loop spans 16 amino acids. V lost 5 bases and J 0 bases, leaving 15 bases between the germline ends. Per the germline V gene, CDR1 is SGHTS and CDR2 is YDEGEE.

V is TRBV19 and J is TRBJ1-1; no reliable D call. This CDR3 has 15 residues. Trimming took off 6 bases at V and 4 bases at J, with 18 bases between the two ends. The V gene's germline CDR1 is LNHDA and CDR2 SQIVND (reference sequence). CDR3 nucleotides: TGTGCCAGTAGGAGGGCTCGTGGGGAGACCACTGAAGCTTTCTTT. It encodes CASRRARGETTEAFF.

The table lists this clone with a count of one. The genes are TRBV2 and TRBJ2-2; 7 nucleotides line up with TRBD2. Germline assignment: CDR1 SNHLY and CDR2 FYNNEI. The trim removed 2 bases at V and 5 bases at J, leaving 8 bases unmatched. There are 16 residues in the CDR3. CDR3: CASSEQAGVVTGELFF. For the CDR3, the DNA is TGTGCCAGCAGTGAACAGGCGGGAGTAGTGACCGGGGAGCTGTTTTTT.

The gene calls are TRBV28 and TRBJ2-7, with 12 bases identical to TRBD2. The germline V gene encodes CDR1 MDHEN and CDR2 SYDVKM. This CDR3 comprises 18 residues. The V segment lost 1 base and the J segment 1 base; nucleotides outside the gene matches: 8. DNA of the CDR3: TGTGCCAGCAGTTTATTGACTAGCGGGAGCCCCAGATCCTACGAGCAGTACTTC. Protein: CASSLLTSGSPRSYEQYF.

The chain joins TRBV19 to TRBJ2-7; 7 bases are shared with TRBD1. Germline V gene data show CDR1 as LNHDA and CDR2 as SQIVND (reference sequence). The CDR3 is made up of 14 amino acids. Losses at the gene ends were 5 bases for V and 3 bases for J; bases not matched to a gene: 7. CDR3 residues: CASSSRDRLYEQYF. The CDR3 coding sequence is TGTGCCAGTAGTTCCCGGGACAGACTCTACGAGCAGTACTTC.

The CDR3 DNA sequence: TGTGCCAGTAGTGGTCTGCGGGAGGGGGTCGGCGGGGAGCTGTTTTTT. As protein: CASSGLREGVGGELFF. This chain joins TRBV19 and TRBJ2-2, with 9 bases lining up with TRBD2. The germline CDR1 and CDR2 sequences are LNHDA and SQIVND (reference sequence). V trimming: 5 bases; J trimming: 7 bases; junction bases outside the gene matches: 11. This CDR3 region has 16 residues.

The V gene is TRBV7-8, the J gene TRBJ1-1; the match to TRBD1 covers 7 bases. The germline V gene encodes CDR1 SGHVS and CDR2 FQNEAQ. The CDR3 is 13 amino acids. Trimming removed 6 bases from V and 5 bases from J; junction bases left unmatched: 6. This CDR3 reads CASSHTGATEAFF. The CDR3, as DNA: TGTGCCAGCAGTCATACAGGGGCTACTGAAGCTTTCTTT.

This chain connects TRBV4-1 to TRBJ2-7, with 10 positions matching TRBD2. The CDR3 loop spans 16 amino acids. Germline CDR1 reads MGHRA; CDR2 reads YSYEKL. With V trimmed by 4 bases and J by 0 bases, 6 bases remained unmatched. The CDR3 is CASSLSGLASSYEQYF. The CDR3 nucleotides are TGCGCCAGCAGCCTCTCGGGACTAGCGTCCTCCTACGAGCAGTACTTC.

This clone was found once. Written as DNA, the CDR3 is TGTGCCAGCAGCGGGACATTGGATACGCAGTATTTT. Translating gives CASSGTLDTQYF. The V and J genes are TRBV27 and TRBJ2-3; D might be TRBD1 (6 bases). The CDR3 runs to 12 residues. Germline V gives CDR1 MNHEY, CDR2 SMNVEV (reference sequence). V was shortened by 6 bases and J by 6 bases, with 10 bases between the two germline ends.

The chain recombines TRBV2 with TRBJ1-1; D possibly corresponds to TRBD1 (5 bases). Trimming removed 6 bases from V and 1 base from J, with 15 bases in between. CDR3 length equals 15 residues. Germline V gene lookup returns CDR1 SNHLY and CDR2 FYNNEI. The CDR3 region is CASRGNWGANTEAFF. The CDR3 nucleotides are TGTGCCAGCAGGGGGAATTGGGGCGCGAACACTGAAGCTTTCTTT.

V is TRBV5-1 and J is TRBJ2-7, with 12 bases identical to TRBD2. CDR3 size: 17 residues. CDR1 SGHRS and CDR2 YFSETQ come from the germline V gene. V shed 2 bases and J 2 bases; nucleotides not matched to a gene: 8. As DNA, the CDR3 is TGCGCCAGCAGCTTTCCGGGAGCTAGCGGGAGGGCCTACGAGCAGTACTTC. Translating gives CASSFPGASGRAYEQYF.

The chain couples TRBV4-2 to TRBJ2-5, with TRBD1 identical over 7 bases. CDR3 length: 17 amino acids. The germline gives CDR1 LGHNA, CDR2 YNFKEQ. Unmatched junction bases numbered 12, after V lost 4 bases and J lost 1 base. This chain's CDR3 is CASSREPSGTVQETQYF. The CDR3 region has the DNA TGTGCCAGCAGCCGGGAACCATCCGGGACAGTCCAAGAGACCCAGTACTTC.

The CDR3: CASSFIGQGSYEQYF. As DNA, the CDR3 is TGTGCCAGCAGTTTTATTGGACAGGGGTCTTACGAGCAGTACTTC. This chain connects TRBV27 to TRBJ2-7; 9 bases line up with TRBD1. CDR1 MNHEY and CDR2 SMNVEV come from the germline V gene (reference sequence). There are 15 residues in the CDR3. J was trimmed by 4 bases and V by 3 bases; bases with no gene match: 7.

The J gene is TRBJ2-2, the V gene TRBV5-1; 11 bases match TRBD2. Germline loops: CDR1 SGHRS, CDR2 YFSETQ. Trimming removed 3 bases from V and 5 bases from J; junction bases left unmatched: 6. This CDR3 region has 16 residues. The CDR3 reads CASSYGTSGGTGELFF. The CDR3 region has the DNA TGCGCCAGCAGCTATGGGACTAGCGGTGGGACCGGGGAGCTGTTTTTT.

This CDR3 reads CASTRLGRDRAKSIYEQYF. CDR3 nucleotides: TGCGCCAGCACCCGACTTGGACGGGACAGGGCAAAATCCATTTACGAGCAGTACTTC. The chain joins TRBV5-1 to TRBJ2-7, with TRBD1 matching over 9 bases. V lost 6 bases and J lost 4; bases outside the gene matches: 23. The germline gives CDR1 SGHRS, CDR2 YFSETQ. The CDR3 loop spans 19 amino acids.